These 30 T cell receptor beta chains share one sample of origin, sequenced in a study of OX40 agonist ivuxolimab in advanced cancers. Profiling relied on immunoSEQ multiplex PCR, and the TCRdb table lists in-frame clones only, not all of them. The sample carries around 44,000 clones, about 85% recorded once. The sequences come from CD4+ or CD8+ T cells sorted from blood, collected in a trial of the OX40 agonist ivuxolimab. The receptors were sampled from an adult with an advanced solid tumor such as melanoma, head and neck, liver or kidney cancer.

The CDR3 spells CASSEGLALAGFF. The CDR3 DNA reads TGTGCCAGCAGTGAAGGACTAGCGCTAGCCGGGTTCTTC. J is TRBJ2-1 and V is TRBV6-1; the match to TRBD2 covers 8 bases. This CDR3 has 13 residues. Trimming took 1 base from V and 15 from J; bases not matched to a gene: 8. Germline loops: CDR1 MNHNS, CDR2 SASEGT.

The V and J genes are TRBV4-1 and TRBJ2-7; perhaps D is TRBD1 or TRBD2 (5 bases each). This CDR3 is built from 15 residues. Trimming removed 5 bases at V and 4 bases at J, with 18 bases between. Germline CDR1 and CDR2: MGHRA and YSYEKL. The CDR3 region has the DNA TGCGCCAGCAGCTCTCTCCCCCTTGAGGGGTACGAGCAGTACTTC. The encoded protein is CASSSLPLEGYEQYF.

The V and J genes are TRBV5-4 and TRBJ2-2; 13 positions match TRBD2. There are 18 residues in the CDR3. The V segment lost 0 bases and the J segment 5 bases; nucleotides outside the gene matches: 7. The germline CDR1 and CDR2 sequences are SGHNT and YYREEE (reference sequence). CDR3 in amino acids: CASSLETSGRRSTGELFF. DNA of the CDR3: TGTGCCAGCAGCTTGGAGACTAGCGGGAGGCGTTCAACCGGGGAGCTGTTTTTT. The entire variable domain, with the rest obtained from reference TRBV5-4 and TRBJ2-2, is as follows: ETGVTQSPTHLIKTRGQQVTLRCSSQSGHNTVSWYQQALGQGPQFIFQYYREEENGRGNFPPRFSGLQFPNYSSELNVNALELDDSALYLCASSLETSGRRSTGELFFGEGSRLTVL.

The V and J genes are TRBV5-1 and TRBJ2-2; D may correspond to TRBD1 or TRBD2 (5 bases each). This CDR3 has 14 residues. V was trimmed by 0 bases and J by 7 bases, leaving 10 bases between them. Germline V gene data show CDR1 as SGHRS and CDR2 as YFSETQ. As DNA, the CDR3 is TGCGCCAGCAGCTTGGTAGGGGACGGCGGGGAGCTGTTTTTT. This gives the protein CASSLVGDGGELFF.

The genes are TRBV6-1 and TRBJ2-2; D not certain. Trimming cost V 0 bases and J 3 bases, with 8 bases left between them. Per the germline V gene, CDR1 is MNHNS and CDR2 is SASEGT. CDR3 length: 15 residues. For the CDR3, the DNA is TGTGCCAGCAGTGAAGCAGGCCTTGACACCGGGGAGCTGTTTTTT. This sequence encodes CASSEAGLDTGELFF.

This clone occurred a few times. The J gene is TRBJ2-7, the V gene TRBV23-1, with 7 bases that match TRBD2. TRBV23-1 is labeled an ORF, and its function is uncertain. This CDR3 spans 18 amino acids. V dropped 0 bases and J dropped 0; count of bases not matched to a gene: 11. CDR3 sequence reads: CASSQSYSLAQSSYEQYF. The CDR3 nucleotides are TGCGCCAGCAGTCAATCATACTCACTAGCGCAGAGCTCCTACGAGCAGTACTTC.

The DNA for the CDR3 is TGTGCCAGCTCACTACAGGGGAGAGCTAGCACAGATACGCAGTATTTT. Translated, it gives CASSLQGRASTDTQYF. The chain links TRBV18 to TRBJ2-3; 7 positions match TRBD1. Germline V CDR1 and CDR2: KGHSH, LQKENI. After removal of 4 bases from V and 0 bases from J, the junction contained 7 bases not matched to a gene. The CDR3 totals 16 residues. Together with reference TRBV18 and TRBJ2-3, the CDR3 gives the full variable domain: NAGVMQNPRHLVRRRGQEARLRCSPMKGHSHVYWYRQLPEEGLKFMVYLQKENIIDESGMPKERFSAEFPKEGPSILRIQQVVRGDSAAYFCASSLQGRASTDTQYFGPGTRLTVL.

The rearrangement links TRBV9 to TRBJ2-7; TRBD2 is a possible D gene (5 bases). CDR1 is SGDLS and CDR2 is YYNGEE in the germline V gene. Trimming took off 4 bases at V and 0 bases at J, with 5 bases between the two ends. CDR3 length: 12 residues. CDR3 nucleotide sequence: TGTGCCAGCAGCCGGGACTCCTACGAGCAGTACTTC. Its translation is CASSRDSYEQYF.

V usage is TRBV7-9 and J usage is TRBJ2-3; 7 bases match TRBD2. After removal of 2 bases from V and 0 bases from J, the junction contained 5 bases not matched to a gene. Germline CDR1 is SEHNR and CDR2 is FQNEAQ (reference sequence). The CDR3 consists of 16 residues. The CDR3 reads CASSLSGGGSTDTQYF. The CDR3 bases are TGTGCCAGCAGCTTATCAGGCGGGGGAAGCACAGATACGCAGTATTTT.

The J gene is TRBJ1-1, the V gene TRBV4-2; no definite D call. Germline CDR1 reads LGHNA; CDR2 reads YNFKEQ. The CDR3 is made up of 14 amino acids. V was cut by 1 base and J by 5 bases, with 11 bases left in between. The DNA for the CDR3 is TGTGCCAGCAGCCAAGGGGGAGGAAAAACTGAAGCTTTCTTT. Amino acids: CASSQGGGKTEAFF.

The chain employs TRBV4-2 and TRBJ2-3; D might be TRBD1 (6 bases). The germline V gene encodes CDR1 LGHNA and CDR2 YNFKEQ. The V end lost 0 bases, the J end lost 1 base, and 17 bases lay between the germline ends. The CDR3 is made up of 18 amino acids. The CDR3 here is CASSQEPIRAGGTDTQYF. In DNA form, the CDR3 reads TGTGCCAGCAGCCAAGAGCCCATTCGGGCAGGGGGCACAGATACGCAGTATTTT.

The count of this clone is one. The rearrangement links TRBV18 to TRBJ2-1, with a weak D call TRBD2 (6 bases). This CDR3 region has 14 residues. Trimming took 3 bases from V and 7 from J, leaving 13 bases between them. In germline, CDR1 is KGHSH, CDR2 LQKENI. The CDR3 here is CASSPEGKGNEQFF. In DNA form, the CDR3 reads TGTGCCAGCTCACCGGAGGGGAAAGGAAATGAGCAGTTCTTC.

V and J are TRBV25-1 and TRBJ1-2; tentatively, D is TRBD1 (6 bases). The CDR3 is made up of 14 amino acids. CDR1 is MGHDK, CDR2 SYGVNS, per germline. Trimming took 6 bases from V and 8 from J, leaving 19 bases between them. DNA for the CDR3: TGTGCCAGCAGGGGCGAGTGGGAAAGGGGGGGCTACACCTTC. Translated, it gives CASRGEWERGGYTF.

This clone is a singleton in its sample. This rearrangement joins TRBV28 to TRBJ1-5; D is unclear. Looked up from germline, CDR1 is MDHEN and CDR2 is SYDVKM. Trimming removed 5 bases from V and 9 bases from J, with 11 bases in between. The CDR3 runs to 12 residues. CDR3 sequence: CASSPPMGPQHF. The CDR3 coding sequence is TGTGCCAGCAGTCCACCAATGGGGCCCCAGCATTTT.

This chain uses TRBV5-4 with TRBJ1-6, with D possibly TRBD1 on 6 matching bases. There are 13 residues in the CDR3. The V gene lost 4 bases and the J gene lost 9 bases, with 11 bases spanning the gap. CDR1 and CDR2 from the germline V gene are SGHNT and YYREEE (reference sequence). The CDR3 sequence is CASSPETGSPLHF. CDR3 DNA sequence: TGTGCCAGCAGCCCTGAGACAGGTTCACCCCTCCACTTT.

The rearrangement uses TRBV6-1 and TRBJ2-5; 10 nucleotides match TRBD1. CDR3 length equals 15 residues. The V gene's germline CDR1 is MNHNS and CDR2 SASEGT. Trimming cost V 8 bases and J 5 bases; bases outside gene matches: 11. CDR3 sequence reads: CASGRDRGNGETQYF. CDR3 bases: TGTGCCAGCGGGAGGGACAGGGGAAACGGGGAGACCCAGTACTTC.

As DNA, the CDR3 is TGTGCCAGCAGTTTATTAAGCAGATACAATGAGCAGTTCTTC. Protein sequence: CASSLLSRYNEQFF. This chain joins TRBV28 and TRBJ2-1; D is ambiguous. The CDR3 contains 14 residues. Between the trimmed V and J ends, which lost 1 base and 4 bases, there was a span of 8 bases. CDR1 and CDR2 from the germline V gene are MDHEN and SYDVKM. The full variable domain, in which reference TRBV28 and TRBJ2-1 provide the parts outside the CDR3, is DVKVTQSSRYLVKRTGEKVFLECVQDMDHENMFWYRQDPGLGLRLIYFSYDVKMKEKGDIPEGYSVSREKKERFSLILESASTNQTSMYLCASSLLSRYNEQFFGPGTRLTVL.

This clone has a handful of counts. This chain links TRBV10-3 with TRBJ1-2; D is undetermined. The CDR3 covers 13 residues. V gave up 5 bases and J gave up 4 bases, with 11 bases separating them. The germline gives CDR1 ENHRY, CDR2 SYGVKD. CDR3: CAISQDGLYGYTF. DNA of the CDR3: TGTGCCATCAGTCAAGACGGCCTCTATGGCTACACCTTC.

The J gene is TRBJ2-2, the V gene TRBV10-2; perhaps TRBD2 as D (5 bases). Germline loops: CDR1 WSHSY, CDR2 SAAADI. This CDR3 contains 14 residues. With 8 bases removed from V and 7 bases from J, the gap between germline ends came to 17 bases. In DNA form, the CDR3 reads TGCGCCAGCGCGACCCCGGGGTATAACGGGGAGCTGTTTTTT. Translation: CASATPGYNGELFF.

The chain is built from TRBV6-1 and TRBJ2-7; 13 bases fit TRBD2. The CDR3 contains 14 residues. V gave up 9 bases and J gave up 2 bases; unmatched junction bases: 4. The germline V gene has CDR1 MNHNS and CDR2 SASEGT. The CDR3 region has the DNA TGTGCCAGTTCGGGACTAGCGGGACCCTACGAGCAGTACTTC. Encoded protein: CASSGLAGPYEQYF.

The J gene is TRBJ2-1, the V gene TRBV2, with D uncertain. CDR1 and CDR2 from the germline V gene are SNHLY and FYNNEI. Trimming took off 7 bases at V and 7 bases at J, with 17 bases between the two ends. The CDR3 is 14 residues long. The CDR3 coding sequence is TGTGCCAGCACCCATCGCCGACCATTAAATGAGCAGTTCTTC. Protein sequence: CASTHRRPLNEQFF.

The chain carries TRBV6-5 and TRBJ2-4; TRBD1 matches 7 bases. The CDR3 is made up of 14 amino acids. The junction had 11 bases not matched to a gene; V was cut back by 9 bases and J by 6 bases. Germline assignment: CDR1 MNHEY and CDR2 SVGAGI. The CDR3 loop is CARGGVLNGNIQYF. CDR3 sequence (DNA): TGTGCCAGAGGGGGCGTCCTGAACGGAAACATTCAGTACTTC.

The V and J genes are TRBV5-1 and TRBJ2-5, with 7 bases matching TRBD1. CDR1 and CDR2 from the germline V gene are SGHRS and YFSETQ. CDR3 length equals 15 residues. The junction had 5 bases not matched to a gene; V was cut back by 2 bases and J by 1 base. The DNA for the CDR3 is TGCGCCAGCAGCTTCGACAGGGTTCCCCAAGAGACCCAGTACTTC. Translated: CASSFDRVPQETQYF. The variable domain in full, with the rest retrieved from reference TRBV5-1 and TRBJ2-5, is KAGVTQTPRYLIKTRGQQVTLSCSPISGHRSVSWYQQTPGQGLQFLFEYFSETQRNKGNFPGRFSGRQFSNSRSEMNVSTLELGDSALYLCASSFDRVPQETQYFGPGTRLLVL.

The rearrangement joins TRBV15 to TRBJ2-1; D not resolved. The CDR3 has 13 amino acids. Germline V gives CDR1 LNHNV, CDR2 YYDKDF (reference sequence). V shed 2 bases and J shed 9 bases, with 11 bases lying between them. For the CDR3, the DNA is TGTGCCACCAGCAGACCCACTTTGCCTGAGCAGTTCTTC. Protein: CATSRPTLPEQFF.

This clone came up a few times. CDR3 protein: CASSPDPSRGEQYF. The CDR3 region has the DNA TGTGCCAGCAGCCCGGACCCCTCGAGGGGGGAGCAGTACTTC. The chain couples TRBV5-5 to TRBJ2-7, with D maybe TRBD1 (6 bases). Trimming removed 4 bases at V and 7 bases at J, with 18 bases between. Germline lookup yields CDR1 SGHKS and CDR2 YYEKEE (reference sequence). The CDR3 covers 14 residues. The whole variable domain, remainder taken from reference TRBV5-5 and TRBJ2-7, is DAGVTQSPTHLIKTRGQQVTLRCSPISGHKSVSWYQQVLGQGPQFIFQYYEKEERGRGNFPDRFSARQFPNYSSELNVNALLLGDSALYLCASSPDPSRGEQYFGPGTRLTVT.

The rearrangement joins TRBV7-8 to TRBJ2-5; weak D call: TRBD1 (5 bases). The germline V and J ends were trimmed by 0 bases and 5 bases, with 10 bases remaining between them. The CDR3 is 14 amino acids. The germline V gene encodes CDR1 SGHVS and CDR2 FQNEAQ. In DNA form, the CDR3 reads TGTGCCAGCAGCTTAGCCAGGGCGAGGGAGACCCAGTACTTC. This translates into CASSLARARETQYF.

The chain uses TRBV28 and TRBJ1-2; D gene unclear. Trimming removed 2 bases at V and 3 bases at J, with 13 bases between. CDR3 length: 15 residues. Germline-derived CDR1 and CDR2 are MDHEN and SYDVKM. CDR3 in DNA: TGTGCCAGCAGTTTACTCCCGCCAGTTTACTATGGCTACACCTTC. Amino acid sequence: CASSLLPPVYYGYTF.

This chain connects TRBV18 to TRBJ1-2; TRBD1 agrees at 7 bases. The V gene end was trimmed by 2 bases and the J gene end by 4 bases; junction bases not matched to a gene: 4. Germline CDR1 and CDR2: KGHSH and LQKENI. The CDR3 is 14 residues long. This CDR3 is CASSPDREPYGYTF. DNA for the CDR3: TGTGCCAGCTCACCAGACAGGGAGCCCTATGGCTACACCTTC. Together with reference TRBV18 and TRBJ1-2, the CDR3 gives the full variable domain: NAGVMQNPRHLVRRRGQEARLRCSPMKGHSHVYWYRQLPEEGLKFMVYLQKENIIDESGMPKERFSAEFPKEGPSILRIQQVVRGDSAAYFCASSPDREPYGYTFGSGTRLTVV.

The rearrangement joins TRBV5-1 to TRBJ1-1, with a possible D match to TRBD1 (6 bases). The CDR3 has 14 amino acids. The V and J ends lost 5 bases and 2 bases respectively, with 13 bases between them. CDR1 and CDR2 (germline): SGHRS, YFSETQ. CDR3 in DNA: TGCGCCAGCAGTTCTCGGACAGCCAACACTGAAGCTTTCTTT. This gives the protein CASSSRTANTEAFF.

The chain employs TRBV2 and TRBJ2-5, with D possibly being TRBD1 or TRBD2 (5 bases each). The CDR3 spans 14 residues. Germline CDR1 reads SNHLY; CDR2 reads FYNNEI. V lost 10 bases to trimming and J lost 3 bases, with 18 bases between them. CDR3 loop: CANRRGLREETQYF. As DNA, the CDR3 is TGTGCCAACCGAAGGGGATTGAGGGAAGAGACCCAGTACTTC.